The 18 T cell receptor beta chains below all came from one sample that was sequenced in a study of shared clonotypes between healthy human individuals. Here immunoSEQ multiplex PCR was the method, and the copy in TCRdb shows in-frame clones only, minus some. This table has 2 million to 2.5 million clones, roughly 93% appearing once. Sequenced material: naive CD4+ T cells from PBMCs. Specified subset: CD45RA+ positively selected. Every receptor here comes from a man younger than 30 in good health. Some clones in this sample may be carry-over from other donors' samples.

This chain uses TRBV14 with TRBJ1-1; no reliable D call. The V gene's germline CDR1 is SGHDN and CDR2 FVKESK. V was trimmed by 1 base and J by 10 bases, leaving 16 bases between them. The length of the CDR3 is 14 residues. The CDR3 DNA reads TGTGCCAGCAGCCAAGTTGTCGGAAAAGCTAGAGCTTTCTTT. Its translation is CASSQVVGKARAFF.

V is TRBV4-2 and J is TRBJ2-2; 7 positions match TRBD2. The V gene end was trimmed by 3 bases and the J gene end by 7 bases; junction bases not matched to a gene: 11. This CDR3 has 16 amino acids. CDR1 LGHNA and CDR2 YNFKEQ come from the germline V gene. The CDR3 DNA reads as TGTGCCAGCAGCCAGGCCGAGACTAGCTGGGGCGGGGAGCTGTTTTTT. Amino acid sequence: CASSQAETSWGGELFF.

CDR3 region: CAWSIGSEKLFF. Written as DNA, the CDR3 is TGTGCCTGGAGTATAGGGAGCGAAAAACTGTTTTTT. The rearrangement joins TRBV30 to TRBJ1-4; D gene uncertain. Trimming left V 2 bases short and J 8 bases short, with 9 bases between. CDR3 length: 12 residues. CDR1 is GTSNPN and CDR2 is SVGIG in the germline V gene (reference sequence).

The CDR3 sequence: CASSNRAQPQHF. In DNA form, the CDR3 reads TGTGCCAGTAGTAACAGGGCCCAGCCCCAGCATTTT. This sequence joins TRBV19 and TRBJ1-5; weak D call: TRBD1 (6 bases). The CDR3 length is 12 residues. Germline lookup yields CDR1 LNHDA and CDR2 SQIVND (reference sequence). V lost 4 bases, J lost 7 bases, and 8 bases lay in between.

Points on this clone: Other DNA variants within this sample encode the same CDR3. The rearrangement joins TRBV6-5 to TRBJ1-2; perhaps TRBD1 as D (5 bases). This CDR3 has 13 residues. Between the trimmed V and J ends, which lost 3 bases and 3 bases, there was a span of 8 bases. CDR1 is MNHEY, CDR2 SVGAGI, per germline. The CDR3 loop reads CASSYQGYYGYTF. The DNA for the CDR3 is TGTGCCAGCAGTTATCAGGGATACTATGGCTACACCTTC.

J is TRBJ2-3 and V is TRBV5-5; unclear D gene. V lost 0 bases to trimming and J lost 9 bases, with 11 bases between them. The germline CDR1 and CDR2 sequences are SGHKS and YYEKEE (reference sequence). CDR3 size: 13 residues. The CDR3 protein is CASSLGSTKTQYF. DNA for the CDR3: TGTGCCAGCAGCTTGGGGTCTACTAAGACGCAGTATTTT. Looking up the rest from reference TRBV5-5 and TRBJ2-3 gives the full variable domain: DAGVTQSPTHLIKTRGQQVTLRCSPISGHKSVSWYQQVLGQGPQFIFQYYEKEERGRGNFPDRFSARQFPNYSSELNVNALLLGDSALYLCASSLGSTKTQYFGPGTRLTVL.

This rearrangement joins TRBV15 to TRBJ2-2; a weak D match, TRBD1 (5 bases). V gave up 0 bases and J gave up 5 bases, with 10 bases separating them. Per the germline V gene, CDR1 is LNHNV and CDR2 is YYDKDF (reference sequence). The CDR3 contains 15 residues. The DNA for the CDR3 is TGTGCCACCAGCAGAGATCCCAGGGAAACCGGGGAGCTGTTTTTT. Translating it yields CATSRDPRETGELFF.

This chain links TRBV6-6 with TRBJ2-1; D is perhaps TRBD2 (6 bases). V lost 5 bases and J lost 8, with 10 bases in between. The CDR3 is 12 amino acids. Germline values: CDR1 MNHNY, CDR2 SVGAGI (reference sequence). Here the CDR3 DNA reads TGTGCCAGCAGTGGGGGGTGGGATGAGCAGTTCTTC. Its translation is CASSGGWDEQFF.

As concerns this clone: At one boundary the junction diverges from the germline segment, which might be a read error. The V gene is TRBV5-4, the J gene TRBJ2-7; no reliable D call. The CDR3 contains 12 residues. Germline V lookup: CDR1 SGHNT, CDR2 YYREEE (reference sequence). The CDR3 bases are TGTGCCAGCAGTTTGGGCTACTACGAGCAGTACTTC. It specifies CASSLGYYEQYF.

The CDR3 loop is CASSLGWGTNTGELFF. The CDR3 coding sequence is TGTGCCAGCAGCTTGGGCTGGGGCACGAACACCGGGGAGCTGTTTTTT. The J gene is TRBJ2-2, the V gene TRBV5-4; TRBD1 is a possible D gene (5 bases). The CDR3 sequence is 16 residues long. Germline V gene sequence: CDR1 SGHNT, CDR2 YYREEE (reference sequence). The V gene lost 0 bases and the J gene lost 0 bases, with 9 bases spanning the gap. Variable domain in full (rest from reference TRBV5-4 and TRBJ2-2): ETGVTQSPTHLIKTRGQQVTLRCSSQSGHNTVSWYQQALGQGPQFIFQYYREEENGRGNFPPRFSGLQFPNYSSELNVNALELDDSALYLCASSLGWGTNTGELFFGEGSRLTVL.

This sequence joins TRBV5-4 and TRBJ2-1; 8 bases are a match to TRBD2. The CDR3 has 17 residues. Germline CDR1 is SGHNT and CDR2 is YYREEE (reference sequence). V gave up 4 bases and J gave up 5 bases; unmatched junction bases: 14. The CDR3 sequence is CASSPPGGARRDNEQFF. In DNA form, the CDR3 reads TGTGCCAGCAGCCCGCCCGGGGGGGCGCGGAGGGACAATGAGCAGTTCTTC.

CDR3 region: CATSRDLRQENTEAFF. CDR3 sequence (DNA): TGTGCCACCAGCAGAGATCTTCGGCAGGAGAACACTGAAGCTTTCTTT. This sequence joins TRBV15 and TRBJ1-1; D gene ambiguous. Trimming stripped 0 bases from V and 1 base from J, with 12 bases between. Germline values: CDR1 LNHNV, CDR2 YYDKDF (reference sequence). CDR3 length: 16 residues.

This chain joins TRBV19 and TRBJ1-3; no clear D gene. Germline lookup yields CDR1 LNHDA and CDR2 SQIVND (reference sequence). The CDR3 extends over 14 amino acids. V lost 5 bases and J 3 bases, leaving 11 bases between the germline ends. CDR3: CASSVVGRGNTIYF. In DNA form, the CDR3 reads TGTGCCAGTAGTGTAGTCGGACGTGGAAACACCATATATTTT.

This chain connects TRBV18 to TRBJ1-2, with D possibly being TRBD1 (6 bases). The CDR3 extends over 17 amino acids. From germline, CDR1 is KGHSH and CDR2 LQKENI. Trimming left V 1 base short and J 7 bases short, with 22 bases between. Here the CDR3 DNA reads TGTGCCAGCTCACCACTGAGGACGGAAGGGGGGCCTTTTGGCTACACCTTC. This sequence encodes CASSPLRTEGGPFGYTF.

CDR3 sequence (DNA): TGTGCCAGCAGCGACCGACTAGCGGGAGCCTTCTATGAGCAGTTCTTC. Translating gives CASSDRLAGAFYEQFF. This chain joins TRBV9 and TRBJ2-1; 12 nucleotides agree with TRBD2. Germline trimming cut 3 bases from V and 8 bases from J; bases unmatched to any gene: 9. The CDR3 covers 16 residues. Germline V lookup: CDR1 SGDLS, CDR2 YYNGEE.

As DNA, the CDR3 is TGTGCCAGCGTCCCGGGACAGGGGTATGAAAAACTGTTTTTT. It codes for CASVPGQGYEKLFF. This chain links TRBV6-1 with TRBJ1-4, with 10 bases aligning to TRBD1. The germline gives CDR1 MNHNS, CDR2 SASEGT. The CDR3 runs to 14 residues. With 8 bases clipped from V and 6 bases from J, the junction kept 6 bases outside the gene matches.

Regarding this clone: This same CDR3 is encoded by further DNA sequences in the sample. The chain has TRBV7-2 and TRBJ2-7; tentative D call: TRBD2 (6 bases). This CDR3 contains 16 residues. Per the germline V gene, CDR1 is SGHTA and CDR2 is FQGNSA. V lost 3 bases to trimming and J lost 0 bases, with 15 bases between them. CDR3 sequence: CASSLGGGRSSYEQYF. The CDR3 DNA sequence: TGTGCCAGCAGCTTGGGTGGGGGGAGGAGCTCCTACGAGCAGTACTTC. Together with reference TRBV7-2 and TRBJ2-7, the CDR3 gives the full variable domain: GAGVSQSPSNKVTEKGKDVELRCDPISGHTALYWYRQSLGQGLEFLIYFQGNSAPDKSGLPSDRFSAERTGGSVSTLTIQRTQQEDSAVYLCASSLGGGRSSYEQYFGPGTRLTVT.

The count of this clone is one. This chain uses TRBV6-5 with TRBJ2-1; 7 bases fit TRBD1. With 6 bases clipped from V and 5 bases from J, the junction kept 10 bases outside the gene matches. The CDR3 extends over 15 amino acids. Germline loops: CDR1 MNHEY, CDR2 SVGAGI. CDR3 protein: CASSLIRDSNNEQFF. DNA of the CDR3: TGTGCCAGCAGCTTAATCAGGGACAGTAACAATGAGCAGTTCTTC.